This entry concerns a single T cell receptor beta chain. Antigen specificity is unknown. Germline CDR1 GTSNPN, CDR2 SVGIG (reference sequence). The CDR3 runs to 13 residues. V was pared by 0 bases and J by 6 bases, with 9 bases between. The sample is drawn from a study of cytomegalovirus exposure and HLA in healthy donors. Looking at the study overall: As released early, the data held 85 million to 95 million unique TCRs from HLA-typed donors. The study's findings and limits: Donors belonging to an Asian-associated ancestry cluster reportedly showed fewer N-insertions in productive TCRs than the roughly 700-donor mean, according to what a later analysis found. Among TCR beta chains of equal frequency, HLA-associated ones were more clonally expanded in a later analysis. Several of the most significant clusters were apparently associated with common viral pathogens in a later analysis.

It was with 60 Vbeta and 13 Jbeta primers that the PCR ran. Using immunoSEQ multiplex PCR, the repertoire was profiled, and TCRdb retains in-frame clones only, with some absent. The data contain nearly 110,000 clones, roughly 70% of them singletons. The rearrangement uses TRBV30 and TRBJ1-5; D remains unclear. The source is a woman in her thirties or forties in good health and CMV-seropositive. Input material: PBMCs. In DNA form, the CDR3 reads TGTGCCTGGAGTGTAGAAAGCCGTCAGCCCCAGCATTTT. This gives the protein CAWSVESRQPQHF.